These 6 T cell receptor delta chains originate from one sample sequenced in a study of gamma-delta T cells after stem cell transplantation. TCRdb re-called clones from the RT-PCR reads using CATT. The repertoire consists of around 2,000 delta-chain clones, with about 23% occurring once and the leading ten covering 25%. The sequenced material came from gamma-delta T cells. The receptors come from a human donor. It is not recorded whose cells these are; they may come from a transplant donor.

A remark on this clone: A far larger clone is one nucleotide away, so this likely arose from a read error. The CDR3 sequence is CACDTLKPLTGIQSSWDTRQMFF. CDR3 sequence (DNA): TGTGCCTGTGACACGCTGAAGCCCCTGACGGGGATCCAGAGCTCCTGGGACACCCGACAGATGTTTTTC. The J gene is TRDJ3, the V gene TRDV2; a possible D gene is TRDD3 (6 bases). The germline V gene encodes CDR1 GEAIGNYY and CDR2 EKD. The CDR3 has 23 residues. V lost 1 base, J lost 0 bases, and 27 bases lay in between.

The table lists this clone with a few counts. The germline gene is not matched at one end of the junction; a read error may be the cause. Other DNA sequences from this sample encode an identical CDR3 as well. The CDR3 bases are TGCGCTCTTGGGGAACTATTGGGACTGCACTGGGGGATACGGTCCGATAAACTCATCTTT. Translated, it gives CALGELLGLHWGIRSDKLIF. The V and J genes are TRDV1 and TRDJ1, with 13 bases fitting TRDD3. From germline, CDR1 is TSWWSYY and CDR2 QGS. This CDR3 region has 20 residues.

Notes on this clone: A far larger clone is one base from this, pointing to a likely read error. Other DNA sequences from this sample encode an identical CDR3 as well. The chain recombines TRDV2 with TRDJ1; 10 nucleotides line up with TRDD3. The CDR3 consists of 16 residues. CDR1 and CDR2 from the germline V gene are GEAIGNYY and EKD. V was clipped by 1 base and J by 5 bases; unmatched bases: 9. CDR3 DNA: TGTGCCTGTGACACGCTAGGGGGGGGATACGTTGATAAACTCATCTTT. Encoded protein: CACDTLGGGYVDKLIF.

This clone was seen a handful of times. V is TRDV2 and J is TRDJ1; TRDD3 matches 13 bases. Trimming at V came to 1 base and at J to 1 base, leaving 5 bases not matched to a gene. Germline V CDR1 and CDR2: GEAIGNYY, EKD. The CDR3 is made up of 17 amino acids. CDR3 amino acids: CACDTLTGGYGTDKLIF. CDR3 coding DNA: TGTGCCTGTGACACTCTTACTGGGGGATACGGCACCGATAAACTCATCTTT.

This clone is large. This sequence joins TRDV2 and TRDJ1; 11 bases are a match to TRDD3. The V gene end was trimmed by 0 bases and the J gene end by 0 bases; junction bases not matched to a gene: 14. The germline V gene has CDR1 GEAIGNYY and CDR2 EKD. This CDR3 has 20 amino acids. The CDR3 nucleotides read TGTGCCTGTGACACCGTATTATTGGGGGATACGCGAACTCACACCGATAAACTCATCTTT. The encoded protein is CACDTVLLGDTRTHTDKLIF.

This clone is medium-sized within its sample. The chain combines TRDV2 with TRDJ3; 7 nucleotides match TRDD3. Germline V gives CDR1 GEAIGNYY, CDR2 EKD. Trimming cost V 0 bases and J 0 bases; bases outside gene matches: 7. This CDR3 is built from 19 residues. Here the CDR3 DNA reads TGTGCCTGTGACACCTGGGAGAGGGATACCTCCTGGGACACCCGACAGATGTTTTTC. Amino acid sequence: CACDTWERDTSWDTRQMFF.